These 8 T cell receptor beta chains were sequenced from one sample in a study of blood T cell repertoires in COVID-19. TCRdb's copy holds only in-frame clones and misses some; the assay was immunoSEQ multiplex PCR. Among under 500,000 clones listed, 85% to 90% were seen once. Sequencing was done on a sample of peripheral blood. Every receptor here comes from a woman aged 25 to 45 with acute or convalescent COVID-19.

The rearrangement joins TRBV24-1 to TRBJ2-1; D is undetermined. The CDR3 is made up of 16 amino acids. V shed 2 bases and J shed 6 bases, with 16 bases lying between them. Germline loops: CDR1 KGHDR, CDR2 SFDVKD. CDR3 residues: CATSDSAARRFNEQFF. CDR3 coding DNA: TGTGCCACCAGTGATTCCGCGGCACGTCGGTTCAATGAGCAGTTCTTC.

The chain combines TRBV25-1 with TRBJ2-5; possibly TRBD2 for D (5 bases). Trimming pared 8 bases from V and 4 bases from J, leaving 11 bases between. This CDR3 region has 12 residues. Germline loops: CDR1 MGHDK, CDR2 SYGVNS. CDR3 sequence (DNA): TGTGCCAGCGAAAGTGGAGGAGAGACCCAGTACTTC. It codes for CASESGGETQYF.

The gene calls are TRBV10-2 and TRBJ1-3; D is undetermined. CDR3 length: 13 amino acids. The germline V gene has CDR1 WSHSY and CDR2 SAAADI. Trimming cost V 4 bases and J 1 base, with 5 bases left between them. The CDR3 region is CASSVYSGNTIYF. CDR3 sequence (DNA): TGCGCCAGCAGTGTATATTCTGGAAACACCATATATTTT.

The chain is built from TRBV5-1 and TRBJ1-2; D unresolved. The V gene lost 4 bases and the J gene lost 0 bases, with 16 bases spanning the gap. The CDR3 is 16 amino acids. Looked up from germline, CDR1 is SGHRS and CDR2 is YFSETQ. For the CDR3, the DNA is TGCGCCAGCAGCCCGCTATCCGGGAAGGCTAACTATGGCTACACCTTC. Amino acid sequence: CASSPLSGKANYGYTF.

This chain uses TRBV12-2 with TRBJ2-5; the DNA was not used to check the table's D call, TRBD2. TRBV12-2 is an annotated pseudogene. CDR3 length equals 18 residues. The CDR3: CASRISWTSRVGGETQYF. CDR3 bases: TGTGCAAGTCGCATTTCGTGGACTAGCCGAGTTGGGGGGGAGACCCAGTACTTC.

The rearrangement joins TRBV6-1 to TRBJ1-1; 7 bases align to TRBD1. The CDR3 covers 13 residues. CDR1 is MNHNS, CDR2 SASEGT, per germline. The junction had 2 bases not matched to a gene; V was cut back by 2 bases and J by 5 bases. This CDR3 is CASSEQGETEAFF. The CDR3 DNA reads TGTGCCAGCAGTGAACAGGGGGAGACTGAAGCTTTCTTT.

The chain recombines TRBV28 with TRBJ2-3; D may be TRBD2 (6 bases). Trimming pared 5 bases from V and 3 bases from J, leaving 18 bases between. The CDR3 runs to 16 residues. Looked up from germline, CDR1 is MDHEN and CDR2 is SYDVKM. The CDR3 region has the DNA TGTGCCAGCAGTCTTGCACTGGGGGGACGTACAGATACGCAGTATTTT. Translating it yields CASSLALGGRTDTQYF.

CDR3 residues: CASRPGQDLSGNTIYF. DNA of the CDR3: TGTGCCAGCAGACCCGGACAGGACCTCTCTGGAAACACCATATATTTT. The rearrangement uses TRBV28 and TRBJ1-3; TRBD1 matches at 7 bases. Germline V gene lookup returns CDR1 MDHEN and CDR2 SYDVKM. This CDR3 comprises 16 residues. Trimming cost V 6 bases and J 0 bases; bases outside gene matches: 8.